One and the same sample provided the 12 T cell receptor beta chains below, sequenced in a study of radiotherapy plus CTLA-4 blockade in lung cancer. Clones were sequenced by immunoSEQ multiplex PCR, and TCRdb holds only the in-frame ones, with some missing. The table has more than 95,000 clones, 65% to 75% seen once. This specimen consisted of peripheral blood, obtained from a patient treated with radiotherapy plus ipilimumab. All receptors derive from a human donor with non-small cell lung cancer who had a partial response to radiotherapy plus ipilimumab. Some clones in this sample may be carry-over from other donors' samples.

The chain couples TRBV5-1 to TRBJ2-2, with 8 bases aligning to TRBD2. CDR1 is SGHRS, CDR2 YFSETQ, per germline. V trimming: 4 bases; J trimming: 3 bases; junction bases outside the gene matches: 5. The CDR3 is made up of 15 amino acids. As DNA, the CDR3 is TGCGCCAGCAGCGAAGGACTAGCTCACACCGGGGAGCTGTTTTTT. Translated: CASSEGLAHTGELFF.

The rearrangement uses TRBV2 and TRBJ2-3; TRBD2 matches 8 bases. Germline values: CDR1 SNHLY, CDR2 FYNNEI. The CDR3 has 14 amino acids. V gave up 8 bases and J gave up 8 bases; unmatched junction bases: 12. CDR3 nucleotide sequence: TGTGCCAGCGGGTGGGGCGGGGGGAGTACTACGCAGTATTTT. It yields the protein CASGWGGGSTTQYF.

The CDR3 sequence is CASSWSSYEQYF. The DNA of the CDR3 is TGTGCCAGCAGTTGGAGTTCCTACGAGCAGTACTTC. The V and J genes are TRBV28 and TRBJ2-7; D gene unclear. The CDR3 has 12 amino acids. Germline CDR1 MDHEN, CDR2 SYDVKM. V lost 4 bases and J lost 1, with 5 bases in between.

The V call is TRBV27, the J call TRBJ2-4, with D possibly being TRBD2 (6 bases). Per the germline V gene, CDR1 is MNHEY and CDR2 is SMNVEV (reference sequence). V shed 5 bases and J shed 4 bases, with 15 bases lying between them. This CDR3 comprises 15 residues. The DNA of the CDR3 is TGTGCCAGCAGTCAAGCCGGGACTCTGAAAAACATTCAGTACTTC. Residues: CASSQAGTLKNIQYF.

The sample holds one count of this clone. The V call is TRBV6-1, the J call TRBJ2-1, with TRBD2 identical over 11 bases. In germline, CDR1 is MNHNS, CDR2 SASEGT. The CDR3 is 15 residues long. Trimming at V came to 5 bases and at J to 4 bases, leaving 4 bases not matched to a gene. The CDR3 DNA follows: TGTGCCAGCAGTCCCTCTAGCGGGAGGTACAATGAGCAGTTCTTC. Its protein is CASSPSSGRYNEQFF.

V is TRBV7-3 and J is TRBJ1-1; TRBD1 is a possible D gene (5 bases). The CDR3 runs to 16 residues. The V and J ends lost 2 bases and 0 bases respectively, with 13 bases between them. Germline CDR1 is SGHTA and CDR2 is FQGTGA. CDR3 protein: CASSLAGRSLNTEAFF. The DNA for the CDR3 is TGTGCCAGCAGCTTAGCGGGACGGAGCCTGAACACTGAAGCTTTCTTT. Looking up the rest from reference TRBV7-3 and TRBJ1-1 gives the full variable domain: GAGVSQTPSNKVTEKGKYVELRCDPISGHTALYWYRQSLGQGPEFLIYFQGTGAADDSGLPNDRFFAVRPEGSVSTLKIQRTERGDSAVYLCASSLAGRSLNTEAFFGQGTRLTVV.

The CDR3 DNA sequence: TGTGCCAGCTCACCACCGAGGACAGGGGGCGCTGGGGCCAACGTCCTGACTTTC. This codes for CASSPPRTGGAGANVLTF. J is TRBJ2-6 and V is TRBV18, with 11 bases matching TRBD1. The CDR3 runs 18 residues. Germline CDR1 KGHSH, CDR2 LQKENI. The V gene end was trimmed by 0 bases and the J gene end by 2 bases; junction bases not matched to a gene: 3.

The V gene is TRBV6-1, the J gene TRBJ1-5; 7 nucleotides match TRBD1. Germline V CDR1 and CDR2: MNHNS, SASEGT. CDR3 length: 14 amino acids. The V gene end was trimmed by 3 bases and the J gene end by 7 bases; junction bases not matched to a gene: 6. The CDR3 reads CASSDTGVEQPQHF. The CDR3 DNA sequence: TGTGCCAGCAGTGACACAGGGGTCGAGCAGCCCCAGCATTTT.

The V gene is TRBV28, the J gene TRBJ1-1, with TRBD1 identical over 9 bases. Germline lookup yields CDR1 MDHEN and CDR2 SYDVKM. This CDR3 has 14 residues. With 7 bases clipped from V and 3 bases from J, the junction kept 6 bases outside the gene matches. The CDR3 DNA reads TGTGCCAGCACCGAGACAGGGGGGTACACTGAAGCTTTCTTT. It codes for CASTETGGYTEAFF.

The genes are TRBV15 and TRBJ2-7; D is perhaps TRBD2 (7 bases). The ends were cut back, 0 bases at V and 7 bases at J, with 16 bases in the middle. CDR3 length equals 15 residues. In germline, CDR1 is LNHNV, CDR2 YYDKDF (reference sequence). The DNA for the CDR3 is TGTGCCACCAGCAGAGATGGAGGGGGGGCGGGTGAGCAGTACTTC. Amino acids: CATSRDGGGAGEQYF.

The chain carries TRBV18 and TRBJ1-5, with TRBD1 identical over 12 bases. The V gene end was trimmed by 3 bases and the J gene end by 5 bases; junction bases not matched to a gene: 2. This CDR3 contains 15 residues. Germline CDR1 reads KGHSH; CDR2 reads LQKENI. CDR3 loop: CASSPGTGGHQPQHF. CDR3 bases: TGTGCCAGCTCACCCGGGACAGGGGGCCATCAGCCCCAGCATTTT.

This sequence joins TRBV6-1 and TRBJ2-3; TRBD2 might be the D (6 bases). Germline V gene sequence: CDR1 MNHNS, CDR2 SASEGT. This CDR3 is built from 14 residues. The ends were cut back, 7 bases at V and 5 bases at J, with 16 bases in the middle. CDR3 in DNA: TGTGCCAGCACCGGGGGAGCTGTGGGAGATACGCAGTATTTT. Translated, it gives CASTGGAVGDTQYF.